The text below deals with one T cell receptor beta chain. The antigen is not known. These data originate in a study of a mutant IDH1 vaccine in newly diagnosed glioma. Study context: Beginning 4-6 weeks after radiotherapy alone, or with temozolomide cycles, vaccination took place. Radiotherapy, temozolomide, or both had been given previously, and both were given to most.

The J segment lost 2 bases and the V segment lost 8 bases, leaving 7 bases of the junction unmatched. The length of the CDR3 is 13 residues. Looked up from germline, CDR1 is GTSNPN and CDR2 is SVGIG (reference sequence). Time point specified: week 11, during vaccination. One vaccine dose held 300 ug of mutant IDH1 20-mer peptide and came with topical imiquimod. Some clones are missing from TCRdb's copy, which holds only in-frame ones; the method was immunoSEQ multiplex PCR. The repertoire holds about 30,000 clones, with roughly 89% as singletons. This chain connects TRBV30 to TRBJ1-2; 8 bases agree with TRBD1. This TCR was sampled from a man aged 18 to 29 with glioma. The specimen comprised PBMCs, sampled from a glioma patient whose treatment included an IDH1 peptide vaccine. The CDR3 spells CAQSRGLNYGYTF. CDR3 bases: TGTGCCCAATCCAGGGGGCTGAACTATGGCTACACCTTC.